These 32 T cell receptor beta chains were all obtained from the same sample, sequenced in a study of blood T cell repertoires in COVID-19. Produced via immunoSEQ multiplex PCR; TCRdb's table is partial and in-frame only. There are around 79,000 clones in the sample; approximately 90% occur only once, and roughly 13% lies in the top ten. Material: peripheral blood. These receptors all come from a man aged 65-85 years with active or convalescent COVID-19.

The count of this clone is one. The chain has TRBV6-5 and TRBJ2-7; D may be TRBD1 (6 bases). The CDR3 covers 16 residues. The V gene's germline CDR1 is MNHEY and CDR2 SVGAGI. Trimming shortened V by 0 bases and J by 0 bases, and 12 bases separated the two germline ends. The CDR3 sequence: CASSYSGRGISYEQYF. The CDR3 DNA sequence: TGTGCCAGCAGTTACTCGGGTAGGGGGATCTCCTACGAGCAGTACTTC.

The chain recombines TRBV7-2 with TRBJ1-4; 10 positions agree with TRBD1. V trimming: 3 bases; J trimming: 7 bases; junction bases outside the gene matches: 2. This CDR3 has 14 residues. Germline V CDR1 and CDR2: SGHTA, FQGNSA. The CDR3, as DNA: TGTGCCAGCAGCTTGACAGGGGGCAGTGAAAAACTGTTTTTT. Its protein product is CASSLTGGSEKLFF.

This clone has only one observation. V is TRBV25-1 and J is TRBJ1-1; TRBD1 matches at 7 bases. The CDR3 covers 15 residues. Germline V gives CDR1 MGHDK, CDR2 SYGVNS. Germline trimming cut 4 bases from V and 3 bases from J; bases unmatched to any gene: 8. CDR3 loop: CASSGSTGAHTEAFF. In DNA, the CDR3 is TGTGCCAGCAGTGGAAGCACAGGGGCACACACTGAAGCTTTCTTT.

The CDR3 nucleotides are TGTGCCAGTGGGGACAGGGGTTGGAAAGAGACCCAGTACTTC. Its translation is CASGDRGWKETQYF. The chain couples TRBV19 to TRBJ2-5, with TRBD1 identical over 10 bases. The junction had 6 bases not matched to a gene; V was cut back by 8 bases and J by 3 bases. This CDR3 has 14 amino acids. Per germline, CDR1 LNHDA and CDR2 SQIVND (reference sequence).

In nucleotides, the CDR3 is TGTGCCAGCAGCCCTAGCGGACGGACCAACACTGAAGCTTTCTTT. As protein: CASSPSGRTNTEAFF. The rearrangement links TRBV7-2 to TRBJ1-1; D gene uncertain. The V gene lost 5 bases and the J gene lost 2 bases, with 15 bases spanning the gap. Germline-derived CDR1 and CDR2 are SGHTA and FQGNSA. The CDR3 covers 15 residues.

The CDR3 protein is CSASTGQTKGQYF. CDR3 in DNA: TGCAGTGCTAGTACGGGACAGACCAAGGGGCAGTACTTC. V and J are TRBV20-1 and TRBJ2-7; TRBD1 matches at 7 bases. From germline, CDR1 is DFQATT and CDR2 SNEGSKA (reference sequence). There are 13 residues in the CDR3. V trimming: 3 bases; J trimming: 9 bases; junction bases outside the gene matches: 11.

The chain uses TRBV18 and TRBJ1-5; perhaps TRBD1 as D (5 bases). V was clipped by 3 bases and J by 2 bases, with 11 bases between them. The CDR3 contains 15 residues. CDR1 is KGHSH, CDR2 LQKENI, per germline. The CDR3 DNA sequence: TGTGCCAGCTCACCGGACACCCGAGGCAATCAGCCCCAGCATTTT. Translation gives CASSPDTRGNQPQHF.

The chain has TRBV7-2 and TRBJ2-2, with D tentatively TRBD2 (5 bases). The V gene's germline CDR1 is SGHTA and CDR2 FQGNSA. The CDR3 covers 17 residues. The ends were cut back, 2 bases at V and 3 bases at J, with 16 bases in the middle. CDR3 coding DNA: TGTGCCAGCAGCTTAAGTCGCGGGCCGTCATACACCGGGGAGCTGTTTTTT. Amino acids: CASSLSRGPSYTGELFF.

This sequence joins TRBV6-5 and TRBJ2-7; no clear D. The CDR3 extends over 13 amino acids. The V gene's germline CDR1 is MNHEY and CDR2 SVGAGI. V was trimmed by 6 bases and J by 0 bases, leaving 9 bases between them. CDR3 sequence (DNA): TGTGCCAGCAGAACTGCCTCCTCCTACGAGCAGTACTTC. Its protein is CASRTASSYEQYF.

This clone has a single count. Other DNA sequences of this sample code for an identical CDR3. The rearrangement links TRBV19 to TRBJ2-7, with 10 bases aligning to TRBD1. V dropped 3 bases and J dropped 4; count of bases not matched to a gene: 3. Per the germline V gene, CDR1 is LNHDA and CDR2 is SQIVND (reference sequence). CDR3 length equals 14 residues. The CDR3 nucleotides are TGTGCCAGTAGTATGACAGGGGGCGGGTACGAGCAGTACTTC. Amino acid sequence: CASSMTGGGYEQYF.

The chain carries TRBV3-1 (or the pseudogene TRBV3-2) and TRBJ2-1; 12 nucleotides agree with TRBD2. CDR1 and CDR2 (germline): LGHDT, YNNKEL (reference sequence). This CDR3 comprises 17 residues. The J segment lost 0 bases and the V segment lost 4 bases, leaving 4 bases of the junction unmatched. CDR3 sequence reads: CASSPPTSGSSYNEQFF. Here the CDR3 DNA reads TGTGCCAGCAGCCCTCCGACTAGCGGGAGCTCCTACAATGAGCAGTTCTTC.

The chain employs TRBV6-5 and TRBJ1-4, with 8 bases lining up with TRBD1. The V gene's germline CDR1 is MNHEY and CDR2 SVGAGI. Trimming cost V 6 bases and J 5 bases; bases outside gene matches: 8. The CDR3 totals 15 residues. The CDR3 loop is CASRDPGTGNEKLFF. The CDR3 region has the DNA TGTGCCAGCAGAGACCCCGGGACAGGCAATGAAAAACTGTTTTTT.

CDR3 residues: CASSGTGLVEQYF. Written as DNA, the CDR3 is TGTGCCAGCAGTGGTACAGGGTTGGTCGAGCAGTACTTC. V is TRBV6-6 and J is TRBJ2-7, with a weak D call TRBD1 (6 bases). Per the germline V gene, CDR1 is MNHNY and CDR2 is SVGAGI (reference sequence). V lost 5 bases to trimming and J lost 6 bases, with 14 bases between them. The CDR3 spans 13 residues.

This clone occurred once. The chain has TRBV19 and TRBJ1-4, with 7 bases matching TRBD1. V shed 8 bases and J 4 bases; nucleotides not matched to a gene: 10. This CDR3 comprises 15 residues. CDR1 and CDR2 from the germline V gene are LNHDA and SQIVND (reference sequence). CDR3 bases: TGTGCCAGTGGAACTGGACAGGCCCGTAATGAAAAACTGTTTTTT. Residues: CASGTGQARNEKLFF.

The J gene is TRBJ1-2, the V gene TRBV14; 7 bases are shared with TRBD1. J lost 14 bases, V lost 0 bases, and 9 bases had no gene match. The CDR3 is made up of 13 amino acids. Germline CDR1 reads SGHDN; CDR2 reads FVKESK. The CDR3 DNA follows: TGTGCCAGCAGCCAAGATCTAGGGACAGCCCTTACCTTC. It yields the protein CASSQDLGTALTF.

V and J are TRBV7-9 and TRBJ1-2, with D uncertain. This CDR3 comprises 15 residues. V lost 4 bases and J 4 bases, leaving 16 bases between the germline ends. Per the germline V gene, CDR1 is SEHNR and CDR2 is FQNEAQ (reference sequence). DNA of the CDR3: TGTGCCAGCAGCTCAATATCAGCGTTACTCTATGGCTACACCTTC. Its protein is CASSSISALLYGYTF.

The V call is TRBV2, the J call TRBJ1-4; TRBD1 matches 7 bases. Trimming took 5 bases from V and 0 from J; bases not matched to a gene: 3. Germline CDR1 and CDR2: SNHLY and FYNNEI. The CDR3 runs 15 residues. CDR3 sequence (DNA): TGTGCCAGCAGTCACAGGGGCGCAACTAATGAAAAACTGTTTTTT. This translates into CASSHRGATNEKLFF.

The chain joins TRBV11-2 to TRBJ1-5, with TRBD1 matching 9 bases. This CDR3 contains 15 residues. In germline, CDR1 is SGHAT, CDR2 FQNNGV. The J segment lost 6 bases and the V segment lost 0 bases, leaving 3 bases of the junction unmatched. The CDR3, as DNA: TGTGCCAGCAGCTTAGATACAGGGGGCGGTCAGCCCCAGCATTTT. Translating gives CASSLDTGGGQPQHF.

CDR3 loop: CASSQTSGLVYGYTF. CDR3 DNA: TGTGCCAGCAGTCAAACTAGCGGACTGGTCTATGGCTACACCTTC. V gene TRBV6-5 combines with J gene TRBJ1-2; no clear D. The CDR3 totals 15 residues. Germline values: CDR1 MNHEY, CDR2 SVGAGI. V lost 5 bases, J lost 4 bases, and 17 bases lay in between.

The chain couples TRBV5-1 to TRBJ1-4; a possible D gene is TRBD1 (6 bases). V was clipped by 3 bases and J by 3 bases, with 12 bases between them. Germline V gives CDR1 SGHRS, CDR2 YFSETQ. The CDR3 length is 15 residues. DNA of the CDR3: TGCGCCAGCAGCTCAACAGGGAGTCCTAATGAAAAACTGTTTTTT. This codes for CASSSTGSPNEKLFF.

V usage is TRBV18 and J usage is TRBJ1-1; D is unresolved. V lost 2 bases and J 1 base, leaving 11 bases between the germline ends. The germline V gene encodes CDR1 KGHSH and CDR2 LQKENI. The CDR3 has 15 residues. CDR3 coding DNA: TGTGCCAGCTCACCAAGGAGAGAGAGGAACACTGAAGCTTTCTTT. Protein sequence: CASSPRRERNTEAFF.

This chain joins TRBV7-2 and TRBJ1-1; possibly TRBD1 for D (6 bases). The CDR3 is 16 residues long. V lost 1 base and J 1 base, leaving 13 bases between the germline ends. Looked up from germline, CDR1 is SGHTA and CDR2 is FQGNSA. CDR3 protein: CASSLVWGRGNTEAFF. The CDR3 bases are TGTGCCAGCAGCTTAGTTTGGGGCAGGGGGAACACTGAAGCTTTCTTT.

This rearrangement joins TRBV27 to TRBJ1-5; D is unclear. This CDR3 contains 14 residues. Germline V gives CDR1 MNHEY, CDR2 SMNVEV (reference sequence). Trimming cost V 2 bases and J 0 bases, with 5 bases left between them. The CDR3 region is CASSLEYSNQPQHF. The CDR3 DNA sequence: TGTGCCAGCAGTTTAGAGTATAGCAATCAGCCCCAGCATTTT.

A single count supports this clone. The rearrangement links TRBV5-1 to TRBJ2-5, with TRBD2 identical over 9 bases. The CDR3 has 15 residues. The junction had 10 bases not matched to a gene; V was cut back by 3 bases and J by 7 bases. Germline lookup yields CDR1 SGHRS and CDR2 YFSETQ. The CDR3 DNA reads as TGCGCCAGCAGCTCCCTAGCGGGACAACCAGGGACCCAGTACTTC. It translates to CASSSLAGQPGTQYF.

CDR3 nucleotides: TGCGCCAGCAGTAGCGTGGAACAGGGAAGGCCCTACGAGCAGTACTTC. It yields the protein CASSSVEQGRPYEQYF. The V call is TRBV5-1, the J call TRBJ2-7, with D possibly TRBD1 on 6 matching bases. Germline V gene data show CDR1 as SGHRS and CDR2 as YFSETQ. The CDR3 runs 16 residues. Trimming took 5 bases from V and 2 from J, leaving 20 bases between them.

The chain uses TRBV3-1 (or the pseudogene TRBV3-2) and TRBJ1-2; 11 bases map to TRBD1. Trimming at V came to 2 bases and at J to 8 bases, leaving 10 bases not matched to a gene. Germline V CDR1 and CDR2: LGHDT, YNNKEL (reference sequence). The CDR3 spans 16 residues. This CDR3 reads CASSQFSGTGGSGYTF. CDR3 nucleotide sequence: TGTGCCAGCAGCCAATTCTCCGGGACAGGGGGAAGCGGCTACACCTTC.

V and J are TRBV5-4 and TRBJ1-3, with D uncertain. The CDR3 consists of 14 residues. CDR1 is SGHNT, CDR2 YYREEE, per germline (reference sequence). V was pared by 2 bases and J by 0 bases, with 6 bases between. Here the CDR3 reads CASSLDISGNTIYF. The CDR3 nucleotides read TGTGCCAGCAGCTTAGACATCTCTGGAAACACCATATATTTT. Based on the CDR3 plus reference TRBV5-4 and TRBJ1-3, the full variable domain is ETGVTQSPTHLIKTRGQQVTLRCSSQSGHNTVSWYQQALGQGPQFIFQYYREEENGRGNFPPRFSGLQFPNYSSELNVNALELDDSALYLCASSLDISGNTIYFGEGSWLTVV.

The genes are TRBV27 and TRBJ2-2, with 9 bases fitting TRBD2. CDR3 length equals 15 residues. Germline lookup yields CDR1 MNHEY and CDR2 SMNVEV (reference sequence). Trimming cost V 4 bases and J 5 bases; bases outside gene matches: 5. The CDR3 protein is CASSYLAGTTGELFF. CDR3 nucleotide sequence: TGTGCCAGCAGTTATCTAGCGGGGACAACCGGGGAGCTGTTTTTT.

The rearrangement links TRBV5-1 to TRBJ2-2; 8 bases are shared with TRBD1. CDR1 SGHRS and CDR2 YFSETQ come from the germline V gene. Losses at the gene ends were 7 bases for V and 2 bases for J; bases not matched to a gene: 4. CDR3 length: 14 residues. CDR3 nucleotides: TGCGCCAGCTCCGGACAGGGTAACACCGGGGAGCTGTTTTTT. Protein sequence: CASSGQGNTGELFF.

The V and J genes are TRBV9 and TRBJ2-2; TRBD1 matches at 8 bases. The V gene end was trimmed by 1 base and the J gene end by 4 bases; junction bases not matched to a gene: 6. The CDR3 has 16 residues. The V gene's germline CDR1 is SGDLS and CDR2 YYNGEE. The CDR3 DNA reads TGTGCCAGCAGCGTAACCCAGGGGGCGAGCACCGGGGAGCTGTTTTTT. This codes for CASSVTQGASTGELFF.

The chain recombines TRBV6-2 or TRBV6-3 with TRBJ1-1; D remains ambiguous. This CDR3 contains 13 residues. Trimming left V 5 bases short and J 0 bases short, with 7 bases between. Germline CDR1 reads MNHEY; CDR2 reads SVGEGT. CDR3 nucleotides: TGTGCCAGCAGTCCGGGGATGAACACTGAAGCTTTCTTT. Protein sequence: CASSPGMNTEAFF.

The V and J genes are TRBV4-3 and TRBJ2-7; 10 bases fit TRBD2. Germline-derived CDR1 and CDR2 are LGHNA and YSLEER. V lost 0 bases and J lost 9; bases outside the gene matches: 5. The CDR3 runs to 14 residues. The CDR3: CASSQDPLAGGQYF. For the CDR3, the DNA is TGCGCCAGCAGCCAAGATCCCTTAGCGGGAGGGCAGTACTTC.